This T cell receptor (beta chain) was obtained from a study of molecular identifiers for immune sequencing clone quantification. Study overall: In replicates, RNA taken from approximately 20,000 or 98,000 naive CD8 cells was divided five ways, and four portions underwent sequencing. Study findings and constraints: Identical barcode-sharing TCR molecules could lead to underestimated sizes for highly expanded clones. More than 99% of effector molecules, versus under 1% of naive-cell molecules, belonged to clones above 20 RNA copies.

One entry per CDR3 protein, called by TCRdb with MiXCR from the PCR reads. The profile shows about 500,000 distinct CDR3 sequences, about 22% of them singletons. This clonotype was observed a handful of times. Its antigen is undetermined. Sorting captured naive CD8 T cells as CD8+CD4-CCR7+CD45RA+. Germline CDR1 LNHDA, CDR2 SQIVND (reference sequence). This CDR3 contains 15 residues. V gave up 4 bases and J gave up 1 base, with 11 bases separating them. The sequence derives from a human donor in good health. Some libraries in this study had Jurkat cell RNA spiked in. The J gene is TRBJ1-5, the V gene TRBV19; D is possibly TRBD1 (5 bases). The sequencing input was naive CD8+ T cells from blood, with Jurkat cell RNA spiked in. Subset in this sample: FACS-sorted CD8+CD4-CCR7+CD45RA+ naive T cells. The CDR3 DNA reads as TGTGCCAGTAGTACCGGGACCCAGAGCAATCAGCCCCAGCATTTT. This codes for CASSTGTQSNQPQHF.